This T cell receptor beta chain originates from a study of cytomegalovirus exposure and HLA in healthy donors. Per germline, CDR1 SGHVS and CDR2 FQNEAQ. V was trimmed by 5 bases and J by 0 bases, leaving 8 bases between them. This CDR3 spans 14 amino acids. Note on this clone: Antigen specificity is unknown.

General study points: Productive status was seen about 90% or about 30% of the time for most TCR beta V segments in an earlier analysis. Analyses of presence and absence presupposed an approximately uniform sequencing depth across donors.

PCR involved 60 Vbeta and 13 Jbeta primers. Assay: immunoSEQ multiplex PCR; the TCRdb copy retains only in-frame clones and omits some. The sample has around 76,000 clones, less than 85% seen once. The donors gave bone marrow, and they were healthy. This TCR derives from a woman aged 45-65 years in good health and CMV-seropositive. The rearrangement links TRBV7-8 to TRBJ1-5, with D unclear. The sample consisted of PBMCs. The CDR3 sequence is CASSRENSNQPQHF. The CDR3 nucleotides are TGTGCCAGCAGCCGTGAGAATAGCAATCAGCCCCAGCATTTT.